This entry features one T cell receptor beta chain sequence. The antigen it recognizes is unknown. There are no base qualities to consult, and no much larger clone falls within one base. For repertoire sequencing, the TCR beta CDR3 regions were amplified from RNA transcripts. HTBI primers and the Qiagen OneStep RT-PCR kit were used in a first-round RT-PCR, which was followed by a second-round multiplex PCR, size selection and purification. Sequencing of the libraries was carried out on an Illumina HiSeq2000 in paired-end mode with 100 bp reads. In the paper's pipeline: SOAPnuke was used to process the reads, throwing out any read that had adapters, had uncalled bases, had a mean Phred below 15, or lacked an exact constant-primer or identifier match. COPE v1.2.5 was used to merge the high-quality paired reads. Each unique nucleotide sequence was treated as a clonotype, and MiTCR v1.1 was used to align the clonotypes to the IMGT TRB V, D and J references. Only V-J combinations with frequency above 0.0001 were analysed, covering 99% to 99.2% of repertoires. For each V-J combination, a TCR clonal expansion and chaos score was defined as F50 clonal expansion divided by the chaos observed in the TCRdist matrix. Welch's t-statistics and random forest were used to narrow the features down to 10 to 15 V-J combinations, which were then fed into a naive Bayes classifier. Thyroid-blood repertoire similarity was quantified with the Morisita-Horn index. TCRdb handled the public reads itself, with Q25 trimming in fastp and clone calling in MiXCR, and kept productive beta chains. Each CDR3 protein gets just one entry, which takes the most common genes and DNA from the rows behind it. The V and J calls follow TCRdb's processing rather than the paper's. The sample records fewer than 650,000 distinct CDR3 sequences, 20% to 25% of which are singletons. The ten largest make up around 6.5% of the sample.

The data derive from a study of Graves' ophthalmopathy and Graves' hyperthyroidism (dated by TCRdb to the late 2010s). Broadly, across the study: Peripheral blood samples were taken at the time of initial diagnosis, before any treatment was given. Following sample collection, hyperthyroidism patients were given methimazole at a starting dose of 30 mg daily, and ophthalmopathy patients were given high-dose intravenous methylprednisolone. T-cell repertoires of thyroid tissue and blood were compared in over 5 hyperthyroidism patients. An independent validation cohort was composed of about 20 hyperthyroidism patients and around 16 patients who later progressed from hyperthyroidism to ophthalmopathy. In total, 135 blood samples were TCR-sequenced: fewer than 50 ophthalmopathy, 75 hyperthyroidism and approximately 17 hyperthyroidism-to-ophthalmopathy patients. The approximately 100 discovery patients were randomly split 7:3 into training and test sets. To explore V-J signatures that separate ophthalmopathy from hyperthyroidism, a discovery set of 100 patients was enrolled, consisting of fewer than 45 with ophthalmopathy and about 60 with stable hyperthyroidism. To tell Graves' ophthalmopathy apart from Graves' hyperthyroidism, and to predict which patients would progress to ophthalmopathy, the study relied on TCR beta repertoire signatures.

Study-wide conclusions, independent of this receptor: No statistical method was used to predetermine the sample size, and group allocation was not hidden from the investigators. In validation, the model predicted ophthalmopathy progression with about 64% sensitivity and about 73% specificity; 12 predicted patients were CT-confirmed with GO in a median of roughly 6.8 months. Most expanded thyroid clonotypes with a frequency above 0.001 also appeared in blood, which suggests that blood repertoires may reflect the immune response in the thyroid. The 13-signature model separated ophthalmopathy from stable hyperthyroidism with around 90% sensitivity and 81% to 82% specificity in cross-validation, and 80%/75% in the test set.

Hyperthyroidism was defined as stable when no progression to ophthalmopathy occurred within 18 months of follow-up. Hyperthyroidism patients were newly diagnosed, with disease duration under 2 months, and aged 18 to 65 years. Patients with other autoimmune diseases, uncontrolled infections, pregnancy or lactation were excluded from the study. Clinical symptoms, serum thyroxine, TRAb, thyroid ultrasound and orbital computed tomography were used for diagnosis. Using Ficoll-Paque density gradient centrifugation, PBMCs were isolated from 9 to 10 ml of fresh peripheral blood. Total RNA was extracted with Trizol reagent and quality-checked on an Agilent 2100 Bioanalyzer. The sample comprised peripheral blood. The sequence was obtained from a woman aged 18-30 years with stable Graves' hyperthyroidism. Some clones in this sample may be carry-over from other donors' samples. Donor details come from another sample of the same person, matched by shared clones.

The sequenced DNA: TGTGCCAGTAGTACCACCGGGACAACTAACTATGGCTACACCTTC. Translated, this is CASSTTGTTNYGYTF. Rearrangement joined TRBV19 to TRBJ1-2; TRBD1 is a possible D gene, resting on 6 matching bases. V was cut back by 4 bases and J by 0 bases, leaving a gap of 12 bases between them. CDR1 LNHDA and CDR2 SQIVND are derived from the germline V gene (reference sequence). Taken from cysteine to phenylalanine, the CDR3 has 15 residues. The kept DNA is CDR3 alone, 45 bases in frame from the first base.